The 28 T cell receptor beta chains given below trace back to one sample, sequenced in a study of human T cells and chemical hapten exposure. Noted time point: pre-sensitization, week 0. Documented treatment: therapeutic diphenylcyclopropenone sensitization with weekly scalp DPC. Via MiXCR, TCRdb re-called the RACE reads, giving one row per CDR3 protein. The table lists 200,000 to 300,000 distinct CDR3 sequences, approximately 8.6% of them singletons, with 2.3% in the top ten. The sample here was whole blood, taken in connection with sensitization to the hapten diphenylcyclopropenone (DPC). These receptors were collected from a woman aged 40 to 50 with alopecia areata. Some clones in this sample may be carry-over from other donors' samples.

This clonotype was seen more than once but under ten times. CDR3 protein: CASIIGRGQGEQFF. As DNA, the CDR3 is TGTGCCAGCATCATAGGACGGGGCCAGGGTGAGCAGTTCTTC. V and J are TRBV7-9 and TRBJ2-1, with D possibly called TRBD1 or TRBD2 (5 bases each). CDR1 is SEHNR and CDR2 is FQNEAQ in the germline V gene (reference sequence). The CDR3 runs to 14 residues. V lost 7 bases and J lost 9, with 19 bases in between. The variable domain in full, completed from reference TRBV7-9 and TRBJ2-1, reads DTGVSQNPRHKITKRGQNVTFRCDPISEHNRLYWYRQTLGQGPEFLTYFQNEAQLEKSRLLSDRFSAERPKGSFSTLEIQRTEQGDSAMYLCASIIGRGQGEQFFGPGTRLTVL.

The rearrangement uses TRBV29-1 and TRBJ2-7; D remains unclear. The CDR3 loop spans 13 amino acids. Trimming stripped 4 bases from V and 5 bases from J, with 15 bases between. The V gene's germline CDR1 is SQVTM and CDR2 ANQGSEA. The CDR3 here is CSVVPRAGDEQYF. For the CDR3, the DNA is TGCAGCGTTGTCCCAAGGGCAGGCGACGAGCAGTACTTC.

The V call is TRBV4-1, the J call TRBJ2-5; D call uncertain. The CDR3 covers 13 residues. Trimming pared 2 bases from V and 4 bases from J, leaving 8 bases between. Germline CDR1 MGHRA, CDR2 YSYEKL. CDR3 in DNA: TGCGCCAGCAGCCAAAGGCCGGCAGAGACCCAGTACTTC. Its protein is CASSQRPAETQYF.

This clonotype came up a few times. The rearrangement uses TRBV20-1 and TRBJ2-3; D may be TRBD1 or TRBD2 (8 bases each). Trimming pared 6 bases from V and 6 bases from J, leaving 16 bases between. The CDR3 covers 13 residues. CDR1 is DFQATT and CDR2 is SNEGSKA in the germline V gene (reference sequence). The CDR3 sequence: CSALAGQADTQYF. The CDR3 nucleotides read TGCAGTGCCTTAGCGGGACAGGCGGATACGCAGTATTTT.

This clonotype was recorded many times. As DNA, the CDR3 is TGTGCCACCAGTGATTTTTCAGCGGGTCGAAATGAGCAGTTCTTC. Translated, it gives CATSDFSAGRNEQFF. The chain recombines TRBV24-1 with TRBJ2-1; a weak D match, TRBD2 (6 bases). V was pared by 1 base and J by 7 bases, with 13 bases between. Germline loops: CDR1 KGHDR, CDR2 SFDVKD. This CDR3 has 15 amino acids.

The rearrangement joins TRBV27 to TRBJ2-7; D uncertain. Trimming removed 3 bases at V and 2 bases at J, with 11 bases between. Germline CDR1 reads MNHEY; CDR2 reads SMNVEV (reference sequence). The CDR3 contains 14 residues. The CDR3 reads CASSFQLRPYEQYF. CDR3 bases: TGTGCCAGCAGTTTCCAACTACGTCCCTACGAGCAGTACTTC.

V is TRBV28 and J is TRBJ2-5; D is undetermined. The CDR3 is made up of 11 amino acids. The ends were cut back, 6 bases at V and 7 bases at J, with 9 bases in the middle. Germline loops: CDR1 MDHEN, CDR2 SYDVKM. The CDR3 coding sequence is TGTGCCAGCAGCCGGATGGGGACCCAGTACTTC. Encoded protein: CASSRMGTQYF. The full variable domain, its missing parts supplied by reference TRBV28 and TRBJ2-5, is DVKVTQSSRYLVKRTGEKVFLECVQDMDHENMFWYRQDPGLGLRLIYFSYDVKMKEKGDIPEGYSVSREKKERFSLILESASTNQTSMYLCASSRMGTQYFGPGTRLLVL.

This chain joins TRBV27 and TRBJ2-7, with TRBD1 matching 8 bases. Germline CDR1 is MNHEY and CDR2 is SMNVEV (reference sequence). With V trimmed by 3 bases and J by 0 bases, 4 bases remained unmatched. This CDR3 has 15 residues. CDR3 region: CASSFGQGGSYEQYF. The CDR3 DNA reads TGTGCCAGCAGTTTTGGACAGGGAGGCTCCTACGAGCAGTACTTC.

At least ten counts were recorded for this clonotype. This chain's CDR3 is CASSLGGRVSDEQFF. CDR3 sequence (DNA): TGCGCCAGCAGCTTAGGCGGGAGGGTTTCCGATGAGCAGTTCTTC. This chain connects TRBV5-1 to TRBJ2-1; 9 bases fit TRBD2. This CDR3 has 15 amino acids. Trimming removed 2 bases from V and 8 bases from J; junction bases left unmatched: 8. Germline V gives CDR1 SGHRS, CDR2 YFSETQ.

This clonotype was observed a handful of times. The chain combines TRBV7-8 with TRBJ2-7, with D unresolved. Per germline, CDR1 SGHVS and CDR2 FQNEAQ. Trimming left V 0 bases short and J 2 bases short, with 14 bases between. The CDR3 consists of 16 residues. CDR3 coding DNA: TGTGCCAGCAGCTTAGCGCCGGCAGGCCAGCCCTACGAGCAGTACTTC. This translates into CASSLAPAGQPYEQYF.

In its sample, this clonotype was seen a few times. The V call is TRBV7-2, the J call TRBJ1-4; possible D gene TRBD1, 6 bases. Looked up from germline, CDR1 is SGHTA and CDR2 is FQGNSA. The CDR3 contains 14 residues. The ends were cut back, 1 base at V and 4 bases at J, with 7 bases in the middle. For the CDR3, the DNA is TGTGCCAGCAGCTTAGGAGGGGGTAATGAAAAACTGTTTTTT. It yields the protein CASSLGGGNEKLFF.

This rearrangement joins TRBV29-1 to TRBJ1-2, with a weak D call TRBD1 (6 bases). The germline CDR1 and CDR2 sequences are SQVTM and ANQGSEA. Trimming cost V 6 bases and J 0 bases, with 17 bases left between them. The CDR3 contains 15 residues. The CDR3 loop is CSVPKRYRANYGYTF. The DNA of the CDR3 is TGCAGCGTCCCCAAAAGGTACAGGGCTAACTATGGCTACACCTTC. Complete variable domain (other parts from reference TRBV29-1 and TRBJ1-2): SAVISQKPSRDICQRGTSLTIQCQVDSQVTMMFWYRQQPGQSLTLIATANQGSEATYESGFVIDKFPISRPNLTFSTLTVSNMSPEDSSIYLCSVPKRYRANYGYTFGSGTRLTVV.

The chain employs TRBV5-1 and TRBJ2-7; D is perhaps TRBD1 (6 bases). Germline CDR1 reads SGHRS; CDR2 reads YFSETQ. The CDR3 is 13 amino acids. V was shortened by 0 bases and J by 3 bases, with 7 bases between the two germline ends. CDR3 sequence: CASSLGQVYEQYF. DNA of the CDR3: TGCGCCAGCAGCTTGGGACAGGTCTACGAGCAGTACTTC. The variable domain in full, completed from reference TRBV5-1 and TRBJ2-7, reads KAGVTQTPRYLIKTRGQQVTLSCSPISGHRSVSWYQQTPGQGLQFLFEYFSETQRNKGNFPGRFSGRQFSNSRSEMNVSTLELGDSALYLCASSLGQVYEQYFGPGTRLTVT.

This clonotype appeared many times. The chain carries TRBV6-2 or TRBV6-3 and TRBJ1-2, with TRBD1 as a possible D gene (5 bases). The germline V gene has CDR1 MNHEY and CDR2 SVGEGT. The ends were cut back, 4 bases at V and 6 bases at J, with 12 bases in the middle. The CDR3 is 13 amino acids. The CDR3 here is CASSSPNRHGYTF. The DNA for the CDR3 is TGTGCCAGCAGTTCCCCGAACAGGCATGGCTACACCTTC.

This clonotype was observed a handful of times. V usage is TRBV6-1 and J usage is TRBJ2-3; TRBD2 is a possible D gene (6 bases). The CDR3 loop spans 14 amino acids. Trimming pared 3 bases from V and 8 bases from J, leaving 15 bases between. The germline V gene encodes CDR1 MNHNS and CDR2 SASEGT. The CDR3 nucleotides read TGTGCCAGCAGTGACGGACTACGTCTGGCTACGCAGTATTTT. This translates into CASSDGLRLATQYF.

The rearrangement links TRBV20-1 to TRBJ1-2; D unclear. Germline CDR1 DFQATT, CDR2 SNEGSKA (reference sequence). The CDR3 covers 11 residues. Trimming pared 6 bases from V and 3 bases from J, leaving 8 bases between. The CDR3 protein is CSAIPDYGYTF. The CDR3 coding sequence is TGCAGTGCGATACCAGACTATGGCTACACCTTC.

Many counts were recorded for this clonotype. CDR3 residues: CASSHSLRRNTEAFF. For the CDR3, the DNA is TGCGCCAGCAGCCATTCCCTTCGGAGGAACACTGAAGCTTTCTTT. The rearrangement joins TRBV4-1 to TRBJ1-1; D not certain. The V and J ends lost 3 bases and 1 base respectively, with 12 bases between them. The CDR3 covers 15 residues. Germline lookup yields CDR1 MGHRA and CDR2 YSYEKL.

V is TRBV3-1 and J is TRBJ2-3; 14 bases are shared with TRBD2. CDR3 size: 19 residues. Germline V gene sequence: CDR1 LGHDT, CDR2 YNNKEL (reference sequence). V was pared by 4 bases and J by 2 bases, with 11 bases of the junction left unmatched. The chain's CDR3 is CASSRGTSGSYASTDTQYF. The DNA for the CDR3 is TGTGCCAGCAGCCGAGGGACTAGCGGGAGTTATGCGTCCACAGATACGCAGTATTTT.

This clonotype was counted many times. The chain combines TRBV6-5 with TRBJ2-1, with 15 bases lining up with TRBD2. CDR1 and CDR2 from the germline V gene are MNHEY and SVGAGI. This CDR3 is built from 20 residues. Trimming took 0 bases from V and 3 from J; bases not matched to a gene: 9. The CDR3 nucleotides read TGTGCCAGCAGTTACTCGAGTGGACTAGCGGGAGGGCCTGACTACAATGAGCAGTTCTTC. It yields the protein CASSYSSGLAGGPDYNEQFF.

This clonotype has a count of ten or more. The rearrangement uses TRBV12-3 or TRBV12-4 and TRBJ1-3, with D maybe TRBD1 (6 bases). The germline V and J ends were trimmed by 6 bases and 8 bases, with 20 bases remaining between them. There are 15 residues in the CDR3. The DNA for the CDR3 is TGTGCCAGCAGCTCCACCGGGACATTAAAGGACACCATATATTTT. Amino acids: CASSSTGTLKDTIYF.

This clonotype showed up many times. This chain uses TRBV20-1 with TRBJ1-6, with D unresolved. The V and J ends lost 4 bases and 8 bases respectively, with 9 bases between them. The CDR3 totals 12 residues. Germline V gene data show CDR1 as DFQATT and CDR2 as SNEGSKA (reference sequence). CDR3 coding DNA: TGCAGTGCTACTGACGCCTATTCACCCCTCCACTTT. Protein: CSATDAYSPLHF.

This clonotype turned up a few times. The gene calls are TRBV7-3 and TRBJ2-1, with 11 bases that match TRBD2. Germline-derived CDR1 and CDR2 are SGHTA and FQGTGA. CDR3 length: 23 amino acids. Trimming cost V 2 bases and J 1 base; bases outside gene matches: 22. CDR3 loop: CASSLGLAGQSPFARFSYNEQFF. The CDR3 coding sequence is TGTGCCAGCAGCTTAGGACTAGCGGGCCAGAGCCCCTTTGCTAGGTTTTCCTACAATGAGCAGTTCTTC.

This clonotype was counted between two and nine times. J is TRBJ2-3 and V is TRBV7-9; D not resolved. The germline V and J ends were trimmed by 3 bases and 5 bases, with 6 bases remaining between them. Germline-derived CDR1 and CDR2 are SEHNR and FQNEAQ (reference sequence). CDR3 length equals 12 residues. DNA for the CDR3: TGTGCCAGCAGCTTGGGCTTAGATACGCAGTATTTT. Translated, it gives CASSLGLDTQYF. Full variable domain (rest looked up from reference TRBV7-9 and TRBJ2-3): DTGVSQNPRHKITKRGQNVTFRCDPISEHNRLYWYRQTLGQGPEFLTYFQNEAQLEKSRLLSDRFSAERPKGSFSTLEIQRTEQGDSAMYLCASSLGLDTQYFGPGTRLTVL.

This clonotype was seen a handful of times. The chain has TRBV6-5 and TRBJ2-3, with D maybe TRBD2 (5 bases). The CDR3 covers 17 residues. Trimming took 0 bases from V and 4 from J, leaving 17 bases between them. Germline values: CDR1 MNHEY, CDR2 SVGAGI. Here the CDR3 DNA reads TGTGCCAGCAGTTACTCGGGGAGCGGTAGTTTCCCAGATACGCAGTATTTT. Protein product: CASSYSGSGSFPDTQYF.

The chain links TRBV5-1 to TRBJ2-1, with 11 bases identical to TRBD2. Germline V gene data show CDR1 as SGHRS and CDR2 as YFSETQ. The J segment lost 8 bases and the V segment lost 2 bases, leaving 6 bases of the junction unmatched. CDR3 length equals 15 residues. CDR3 residues: CASSFVAGGGDEQFF. CDR3 coding DNA: TGCGCCAGCAGCTTCGTAGCGGGAGGGGGCGATGAGCAGTTCTTC.

The V gene is TRBV18, the J gene TRBJ2-7; TRBD1 might be the D (6 bases). Trimming took off 3 bases at V and 1 base at J, with 10 bases between the two ends. The CDR3 totals 14 residues. CDR1 and CDR2 from the germline V gene are KGHSH and LQKENI. The CDR3 sequence: CASSPDRSSYEQYF. Here the CDR3 DNA reads TGTGCCAGCTCACCGGACAGATCGTCCTACGAGCAGTACTTC. Full variable domain (outside the CDR3, taken from reference TRBV18 and TRBJ2-7): NAGVMQNPRHLVRRRGQEARLRCSPMKGHSHVYWYRQLPEEGLKFMVYLQKENIIDESGMPKERFSAEFPKEGPSILRIQQVVRGDSAAYFCASSPDRSSYEQYFGPGTRLTVT.

The chain joins TRBV20-1 to TRBJ1-1; D possibly corresponds to TRBD1 (5 bases). This CDR3 spans 12 amino acids. Trimming removed 1 base at V and 4 bases at J, with 7 bases between. In germline, CDR1 is DFQATT, CDR2 SNEGSKA (reference sequence). CDR3 loop: CSARAQGTEAFF. The CDR3 region has the DNA TGCAGTGCTAGAGCCCAGGGCACTGAAGCTTTCTTT.

This clonotype came up many times. This chain links TRBV20-1 with TRBJ2-7; perhaps TRBD2 as D (6 bases). The CDR3 is 12 amino acids. Germline V lookup: CDR1 DFQATT, CDR2 SNEGSKA (reference sequence). Trimming left V 5 bases short and J 4 bases short, with 12 bases between. The CDR3 protein is CSAPRLEYEQYF. DNA for the CDR3: TGCAGTGCTCCTCGACTAGAGTACGAGCAGTACTTC.